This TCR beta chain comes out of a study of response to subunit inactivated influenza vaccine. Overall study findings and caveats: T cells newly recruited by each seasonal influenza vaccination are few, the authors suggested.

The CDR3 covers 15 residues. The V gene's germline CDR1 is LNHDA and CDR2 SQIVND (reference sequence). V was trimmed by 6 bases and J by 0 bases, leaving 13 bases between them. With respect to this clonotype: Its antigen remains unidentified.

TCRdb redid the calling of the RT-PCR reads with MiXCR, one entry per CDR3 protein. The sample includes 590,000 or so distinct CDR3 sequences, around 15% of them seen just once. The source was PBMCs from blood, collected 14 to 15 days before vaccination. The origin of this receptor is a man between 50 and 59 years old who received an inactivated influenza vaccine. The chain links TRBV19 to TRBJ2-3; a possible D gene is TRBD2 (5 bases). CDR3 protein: CASSRMDFSTDTQYF. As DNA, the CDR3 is TGTGCCAGTAGCCGGATGGACTTCAGCACAGATACGCAGTATTTT.